This TCR beta chain originates from a study of blood T cell repertoires in COVID-19 (dated by TCRdb to 2020 to 2022). For context, the study as a whole: Collaborator samples came from the United States, Italy and Spain and covered acute and convalescent phases of COVID-19. The prospective study material was composed of cDNA or gDNA derived from T cells, B-cell-depleted T cells, or PBMCs. Subjects who had been exposed to COVID-19, were actively infected with it, or had recovered from it provided the deeply sampled blood TCRbeta repertoires that made up the dataset. The repertoires were released in a freely available public database intended as a resource for research on the immune response to SARS-CoV-2. Samples were obtained from the ongoing ImmuneRACE study (first 160 participants) and from about 1,300 subjects provided by 6 global collaborators. A de-identified subject ID, COVID-19 status, age in years and sex were almost always included in the sample metadata. Where available, HLA class I and class II types were obtained from metadata supplied by the sample provider rather than from assay-based typing.

The full study reports these points: The quantity of clinical and demographic metadata differed by source and by participant and was supplied without curation.

Whole blood was collected in K2EDTA tubes by collaborating institutions according to the institutions' own protocols. For TCRbeta analysis, collaborators shipped samples as frozen whole blood, isolated PBMCs, or DNA extracted from either of those sample types. A distance of 11 bases separates the germline ends of V and J, which lose 2 bases and 7 bases respectively. The germline V gene provides CDR1 MNHEY and CDR2 SVGEGT. The CDR3 holds 14 amino acids from the cysteine to the phenylalanine. Only CDR3 DNA is held: 42 bases, read in frame from base 1. TCRbeta CDR3 regions were amplified from genomic DNA by means of the immunoSEQ Assay, a bias-controlled multiplex PCR. The published analysis was carried out like this. Within the assay, amplification of reference gene primers was used to estimate how many nucleated cells each sample contained. To quantify the absolute abundance of each unique TCRbeta CDR3 rearrangement, sequence reads were collapsed and filtered. For each sample, productive Simpson clonality was calculated as the square root of Simpson's diversity index over productive rearrangements. In its TCRdb copy, this immuneACCESS table keeps in-frame sequences only and misses some clones. Where compared with another copy, unresolved V genes explain less than half of these, and the others have no known cause. V and J calls plus clone size are reproduced from that table; the DNA served to infer D and trimming. The sample table lists 75,000 to 90,000 clones, approximately 89% of them with a count of one. The ten top clones hold 4.5% to 5.5% of the sample.

Regarding this clone: Its antigen specificity is not known. The input lacks base qualities; no much larger clone sits a single base away.

The source is a man in his fifties with active or convalescent COVID-19. The chain is assembled from TRBV6-2 or TRBV6-3 and TRBJ2-2; there is no confident call for the D gene. Sequencing was done on a sample of peripheral blood. The CDR3 reads as follows: CASSYKLPGGELFF. The DNA sequence is given as TGTGCCAGCAGTTACAAGCTACCAGGCGGGGAGCTGTTTTTT.